This passage covers 17 T cell receptor beta chains from one sample sequenced in a study of a mutant IDH1 vaccine in newly diagnosed glioma. Their cognate antigens are unknown. Time point: week 47, end of study. All doses held 300 ug of mutant IDH1 20-mer peptide, with topical imiquimod. Libraries were prepared by immunoSEQ multiplex PCR; TCRdb keeps only in-frame clonotypes and omits some of them. The repertoire holds 40,000 to 45,000 clones, with 82% as singletons. The input for sequencing was PBMCs, taken from a glioma patient whose treatment included an IDH1 peptide vaccine. The receptors were sampled from a man aged 18 to 30 with glioma. Some clones in this sample may be carry-over from other donors' samples.

This chain connects TRBV2 to TRBJ1-6, with 7 nucleotides matching TRBD1. The CDR3 contains 13 residues. Germline trimming cut 6 bases from V and 8 bases from J; bases unmatched to any gene: 4. Germline V CDR1 and CDR2: SNHLY, FYNNEI. CDR3 DNA sequence: TGTGCCAGCAGGGGGACAGCTGATTCACCCCTCCACTTT. Translation: CASRGTADSPLHF.

This clone was found once. This chain links TRBV7-9 with TRBJ1-4, with D unclear. Germline CDR1 and CDR2: SEHNR and FQNEAQ (reference sequence). CDR3 length: 14 amino acids. V gave up 7 bases and J gave up 0 bases, with 9 bases separating them. The CDR3 DNA reads TGTGCCAGCAACCTCGGACCAACTAATGAAAAACTGTTTTTT. Residues: CASNLGPTNEKLFF.

The V and J genes are TRBV14 and TRBJ2-7; 9 bases are shared with TRBD2. With V trimmed by 0 bases and J by 1 base, 13 bases remained unmatched. The CDR3 spans 19 residues. Germline V CDR1 and CDR2: SGHDN, FVKESK. The CDR3 coding sequence is TGTGCCAGCAGCCAAGAAAAGTTTGGTAGCGGGAGAGGATCCTACGAGCAGTACTTC. Its translation is CASSQEKFGSGRGSYEQYF.

V usage is TRBV7-9 and J usage is TRBJ1-1; D uncertain. Trimming took 2 bases from V and 1 from J, leaving 11 bases between them. The CDR3 loop spans 15 amino acids. Germline lookup yields CDR1 SEHNR and CDR2 FQNEAQ (reference sequence). The CDR3 spells CASSLSGLRNTEAFF. The DNA for the CDR3 is TGTGCCAGCAGCTTATCCGGTCTGAGGAACACTGAAGCTTTCTTT.

This clone showed up just a few times. The genes are TRBV7-3 and TRBJ2-1; no clear D gene. Deletions cut 2 bases from V and 9 bases from J, with 11 bases between. The CDR3 length is 13 residues. The germline V gene has CDR1 SGHTA and CDR2 FQGTGA. CDR3 protein: CASSLDGVSEQFF. The CDR3 DNA follows: TGTGCCAGCAGCTTAGATGGGGTCAGTGAGCAGTTCTTC.

This clone was seen more than once but under ten times. V and J are TRBV11-2 and TRBJ1-1; TRBD1 matches at 7 bases. The CDR3 consists of 15 residues. Germline loops: CDR1 SGHAT, CDR2 FQNNGV. Trimming cost V 2 bases and J 7 bases; bases outside gene matches: 10. This CDR3 reads CASSLMPGGGSEAFF. The CDR3 DNA follows: TGTGCCAGCAGCTTAATGCCAGGGGGAGGAAGTGAAGCTTTCTTT.

The chain is built from TRBV14 and TRBJ2-6, with D possibly TRBD1 on 6 matching bases. The V and J ends lost 4 bases and 2 bases respectively, with 9 bases between them. The CDR3 length is 15 residues. Looked up from germline, CDR1 is SGHDN and CDR2 is FVKESK. The CDR3 loop is CASSPQGTGANVLTF. For the CDR3, the DNA is TGTGCCAGCAGCCCCCAGGGGACTGGGGCCAACGTCCTGACTTTC.

The V call is TRBV27, the J call TRBJ2-1; TRBD2 matches 10 bases. The CDR3 runs to 17 residues. Trimming took 5 bases from V and 8 from J; bases not matched to a gene: 15. Germline loops: CDR1 MNHEY, CDR2 SMNVEV (reference sequence). The DNA of the CDR3 is TGTGCCAGCAGTCGATCTTGGACTAGCGGTAGGGGCGATGAGCAGTTCTTC. Translating it yields CASSRSWTSGRGDEQFF.

This rearrangement joins TRBV19 to TRBJ2-1, with 7 bases lining up with TRBD2. V dropped 3 bases and J dropped 5; count of bases not matched to a gene: 7. This CDR3 is 15 amino acids long. The V gene's germline CDR1 is LNHDA and CDR2 SQIVND (reference sequence). CDR3 in amino acids: CASSMWGGPNNEQFF. The DNA of the CDR3 is TGTGCCAGTAGTATGTGGGGAGGGCCCAACAATGAGCAGTTCTTC.

In regard to this clone: One end of the junction varies from germline; a read error may be responsible. CDR3 sequence: CVWEPGQGIVAEAFF. CDR3 DNA: TGTGTCTGGGAACCGGGACAGGGAATCGTAGCTGAAGCTTTCTTT. The chain has TRBV30 and TRBJ1-1; 9 nucleotides line up with TRBD1. The CDR3 contains 15 residues. Germline V lookup: CDR1 GTSNPN, CDR2 SVGIG (reference sequence).

This clone occurred a few times. V usage is TRBV5-1 and J usage is TRBJ2-3, with a weak D call TRBD2 (6 bases). Trimming took off 3 bases at V and 3 bases at J, with 17 bases between the two ends. CDR1 SGHRS and CDR2 YFSETQ come from the germline V gene. This CDR3 is 16 amino acids long. The CDR3 loop reads CASSWGAGTGTDTQYF. The CDR3 DNA sequence: TGCGCCAGCAGCTGGGGTGCGGGGACGGGGACAGATACGCAGTATTTT. The variable domain in full, with the rest retrieved from reference TRBV5-1 and TRBJ2-3, is KAGVTQTPRYLIKTRGQQVTLSCSPISGHRSVSWYQQTPGQGLQFLFEYFSETQRNKGNFPGRFSGRQFSNSRSEMNVSTLELGDSALYLCASSWGAGTGTDTQYFGPGTRLTVL.

The chain joins TRBV30 to TRBJ1-3; D possibly corresponds to TRBD1 (5 bases). Germline lookup yields CDR1 GTSNPN and CDR2 SVGIG (reference sequence). The CDR3 sequence is 15 residues long. The V end lost 2 bases, the J end lost 2 bases, and 13 bases lay between the germline ends. CDR3 sequence: CAWSRGTPTGNTIYF. The CDR3 DNA sequence: TGTGCCTGGAGTCGAGGGACTCCCACTGGAAACACCATATATTTT.

The chain uses TRBV18 and TRBJ1-1; D gene ambiguous. Trimming cost V 4 bases and J 0 bases, with 6 bases left between them. Germline values: CDR1 KGHSH, CDR2 LQKENI. The CDR3 covers 13 residues. The CDR3 region has the DNA TGTGCCAGCTCACGAGACATGAACACTGAAGCTTTCTTT. Translated, it gives CASSRDMNTEAFF. The full variable domain, rest sourced from reference TRBV18 and TRBJ1-1, is NAGVMQNPRHLVRRRGQEARLRCSPMKGHSHVYWYRQLPEEGLKFMVYLQKENIIDESGMPKERFSAEFPKEGPSILRIQQVVRGDSAAYFCASSRDMNTEAFFGQGTRLTVV.

The chain is built from TRBV6-1 and TRBJ1-1, with unresolved D. The CDR3 length is 11 residues. Germline assignment: CDR1 MNHNS and CDR2 SASEGT. V was cut by 4 bases and J by 8 bases, with 8 bases left in between. Here the CDR3 reads CASSGGPEAFF. The CDR3 nucleotides read TGTGCCAGCAGTGGTGGGCCCGAAGCTTTCTTT.

This sequence joins TRBV10-3 and TRBJ1-1, with D perhaps TRBD1 (6 bases). Germline V lookup: CDR1 ENHRY, CDR2 SYGVKD. V shed 5 bases and J shed 5 bases, with 15 bases lying between them. The CDR3 contains 14 residues. CDR3 sequence (DNA): TGTGCCATCAGTCCTACGTGGACAGAAACTGAAGCTTTCTTT. Residues: CAISPTWTETEAFF.

The genes are TRBV7-9 and TRBJ1-2; D might be TRBD1 (6 bases). Germline CDR1 is SEHNR and CDR2 is FQNEAQ (reference sequence). The germline V and J ends were trimmed by 3 bases and 4 bases, with 18 bases remaining between them. CDR3 length: 16 residues. This chain's CDR3 is CASSLGWGAAGYGYTF. In DNA, the CDR3 is TGTGCCAGCAGCTTGGGCTGGGGGGCAGCGGGCTATGGCTACACCTTC.

The chain uses TRBV4-2 and TRBJ1-2, with 9 nucleotides matching TRBD1. The CDR3 is 16 amino acids. Germline values: CDR1 LGHNA, CDR2 YNFKEQ. The V segment lost 1 base and the J segment 6 bases; nucleotides outside the gene matches: 9. The CDR3 coding sequence is TGTGCCAGCAGCCAAGTCCCGACAGGGGGGGGGAATGGCTACACCTTC. It codes for CASSQVPTGGGNGYTF.